This T cell receptor (beta chain) comes out of a study of cytomegalovirus exposure and HLA in healthy donors. This CDR3 is built from 15 residues. Germline V gene sequence: CDR1 LGHNA, CDR2 YNFKEQ. V was pared by 0 bases and J by 0 bases, with 9 bases between. Sequenced by immunoSEQ multiplex PCR; TCRdb stores in-frame clones only, minus some. In the table there are more than 300,000 clones, roughly 85% of which are singletons. The receptor was isolated from a woman aged 18-29 years in good health and CMV-seronegative. This chain links TRBV4-2 with TRBJ2-7; D unresolved. Sequencing was performed on PBMCs. CDR3 DNA: TGTGCCAGCAGCCAAGAGCGCGGCCCCTCCTACGAGCAGTACTTC. It yields the protein CASSQERGPSYEQYF.